This entry lists 10 T cell receptor beta chains sequenced from one sample in a study of cytomegalovirus exposure and HLA in healthy donors. With 60 Vbeta and 13 Jbeta primers, the PCR was carried out. TCRdb keeps only in-frame clones here, not all; method: immunoSEQ multiplex PCR. The table shows 70,000 to 90,000 clones, with around 68% occurring only once. The sequencing input was PBMCs. These receptors all come from a woman between 35 and 50 years old in good health and CMV-seropositive.

The chain combines TRBV7-6 with TRBJ2-7; TRBD2 might be the D (6 bases). V was cut by 1 base and J by 0 bases, with 10 bases left in between. The germline CDR1 and CDR2 sequences are SGHVS and FNYEAQ. The CDR3 loop spans 15 amino acids. CDR3 residues: CASSLDGRGSYEQYF. The CDR3 DNA sequence: TGTGCCAGCAGCTTAGACGGGAGAGGCTCCTACGAGCAGTACTTC.

The chain combines TRBV4-1 with TRBJ2-7; TRBD1 is a possible D gene (5 bases). Germline V CDR1 and CDR2: MGHRA, YSYEKL. CDR3 length: 16 residues. V was pared by 1 base and J by 2 bases, with 15 bases between. As DNA, the CDR3 is TGCGCCAGCAGCCAAGTTCGTGACAGCCGTACCTACGAGCAGTACTTC. This codes for CASSQVRDSRTYEQYF.

This clone was detected only a few times. The chain recombines TRBV7-9 with TRBJ2-5; TRBD2 agrees at 8 bases. The CDR3 runs 16 residues. Unmatched junction bases numbered 13, after V lost 8 bases and J lost 2 bases. CDR1 and CDR2 (germline): SEHNR, FQNEAQ (reference sequence). The CDR3 DNA is TGTGCCAGCGGACCGCCGGGAGCGGGGGTACAAGAGACCCAGTACTTC. Translating it yields CASGPPGAGVQETQYF.

The chain combines TRBV28 with TRBJ2-7; perhaps TRBD2 as D (5 bases). The CDR3 is 16 amino acids. V was pared by 3 bases and J by 0 bases, with 15 bases between. Per the germline V gene, CDR1 is MDHEN and CDR2 is SYDVKM. In DNA, the CDR3 is TGTGCCAGCAGTTTTCATCCTTCACGGGGCTCCTACGAGCAGTACTTC. Its protein product is CASSFHPSRGSYEQYF.

The chain combines TRBV28 with TRBJ2-1; unclear D gene. CDR3 length: 16 amino acids. CDR1 and CDR2 from the germline V gene are MDHEN and SYDVKM. Trimming removed 7 bases at V and 3 bases at J, with 19 bases between. The CDR3 region has the DNA TGTGCCAGCACCATTGGGCACCAAGAAATCTACAATGAGCAGTTCTTC. Translation: CASTIGHQEIYNEQFF. Filled out from reference TRBV28 and TRBJ2-1, the complete variable domain reads DVKVTQSSRYLVKRTGEKVFLECVQDMDHENMFWYRQDPGLGLRLIYFSYDVKMKEKGDIPEGYSVSREKKERFSLILESASTNQTSMYLCASTIGHQEIYNEQFFGPGTRLTVL.

The chain has TRBV19 and TRBJ1-1; weak D call: TRBD1 (5 bases). Germline-derived CDR1 and CDR2 are LNHDA and SQIVND (reference sequence). Trimming shortened V by 3 bases and J by 7 bases, and 12 bases separated the two germline ends. The CDR3 covers 13 residues. CDR3 nucleotide sequence: TGTGCCAGTAGTATTGGACATACAGTTGAAGCTTTCTTT. This translates into CASSIGHTVEAFF.

The CDR3 DNA follows: TGTGCCAGCAGCGTCTCAGGGAACTCCTACAATGAGCAGTTCTTC. It yields the protein CASSVSGNSYNEQFF. The chain is built from TRBV9 and TRBJ2-1; D is perhaps TRBD1 (5 bases). Germline loops: CDR1 SGDLS, CDR2 YYNGEE. Trimming cost V 2 bases and J 0 bases, with 9 bases left between them. The CDR3 spans 15 residues.

The rearrangement joins TRBV4-2 to TRBJ2-7, with a weak D call TRBD2 (5 bases). V dropped 2 bases and J dropped 4 bases, with 15 bases sitting between them. CDR3 length: 15 residues. CDR1 and CDR2 from the germline V gene are LGHNA and YNFKEQ. Here the CDR3 DNA reads TGTGCCAGCAGCCAACAAGTCGATAGCGTTTACGAGCAGTACTTC. Encoded protein: CASSQQVDSVYEQYF.

This rearrangement joins TRBV7-2 to TRBJ1-2; no definite D call. Germline CDR1 is SGHTA and CDR2 is FQGNSA. Trimming took off 6 bases at V and 4 bases at J, with 12 bases between the two ends. This CDR3 region has 13 residues. CDR3 region: CASSLRRVYGYTF. The CDR3 region has the DNA TGTGCCAGCAGTTTAAGGAGGGTCTATGGCTACACCTTC.

The chain combines TRBV5-6 with TRBJ1-3; the D is unclear. CDR3 length: 13 amino acids. The germline V gene encodes CDR1 SGHDT and CDR2 YYEEEE. V gave up 2 bases and J gave up 0 bases, with 3 bases separating them. The CDR3 region has the DNA TGTGCCAGCAGCTTATACTCTGGAAACACCATATATTTT. Translated, it gives CASSLYSGNTIYF.